This T cell receptor (beta chain) was captured by sequencing in a study of response to subunit inactivated influenza vaccine. Comment on this clonotype: Its antigen is currently unknown.

TCRdb reprocessed the RT-PCR reads with MiXCR, giving one entry per CDR3 protein. The sample contains about 800,000 distinct CDR3 sequences, approximately 22% of which appear only once. This CDR3 contains 16 residues. The J segment lost 13 bases and the V segment lost 7 bases, leaving 20 bases of the junction unmatched. Looked up from germline, CDR1 is MDHEN and CDR2 is SYDVKM. Study-level points and caveats: New T cells are recruited in small numbers by each seasonal influenza vaccination, according to the authors' suggestion.

This specimen was PBMCs from blood, taken 5 to 6 days after vaccination. The receptor comes from a man in his fifties who received an inactivated influenza vaccine. The chain joins TRBV28 to TRBJ2-3; 10 nucleotides match TRBD1. This CDR3 is CASTPPDRGRTTREYF. For the CDR3, the DNA is TGTGCCAGCACCCCACCCGACAGGGGGCGGACGACCCGGGAGTATTTT.